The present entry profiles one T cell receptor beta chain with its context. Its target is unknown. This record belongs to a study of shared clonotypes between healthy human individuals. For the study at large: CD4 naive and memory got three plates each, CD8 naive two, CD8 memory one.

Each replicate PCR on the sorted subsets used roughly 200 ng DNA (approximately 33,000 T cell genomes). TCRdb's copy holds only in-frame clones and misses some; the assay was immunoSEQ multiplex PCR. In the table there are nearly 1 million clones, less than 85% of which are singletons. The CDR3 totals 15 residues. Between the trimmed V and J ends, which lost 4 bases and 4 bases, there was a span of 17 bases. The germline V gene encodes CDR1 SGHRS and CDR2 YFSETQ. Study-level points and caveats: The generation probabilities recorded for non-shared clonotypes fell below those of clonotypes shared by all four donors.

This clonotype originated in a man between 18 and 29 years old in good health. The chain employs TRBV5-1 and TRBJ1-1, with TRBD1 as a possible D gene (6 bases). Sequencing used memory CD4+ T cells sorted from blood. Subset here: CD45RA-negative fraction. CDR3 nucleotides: TGCGCCAGCAGCACCGGGTGGGGGCTGGGCACTGAAGCTTTCTTT. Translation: CASSTGWGLGTEAFF.